This T cell receptor (beta chain) was observed in a study of read filtering for tumor transcriptome and immune sequencing. The CDR3 is 15 residues long. V lost 4 bases to trimming and J lost 10 bases, with 20 bases between them. Study results and caveats: The CD138-negative fraction was mixed bone marrow immune cells, not pure T cells. Even smaller IR-seq throughput identified most shared clonotypes.

Molecular barcoded adaptors covering alpha/delta and beta/gamma chains were used on approximately 400 ng RNA. TCRdb used MiXCR to reprocess the reads, holding one entry per CDR3 protein. The sample consists of 57,000 or so distinct CDR3 sequences, approximately 20% of them appearing once. Notes on this clonotype: Antigen: not known. A much more abundant neighbour one base away suggests this may be a read error.

The sample consisted of a population of CD138-negative cells sorted from bone marrow. The source is a donor aged 40 or over with multiple myeloma. J is TRBJ2-1 and V is TRBV12-3 or TRBV12-4, with D possibly TRBD2 on 8 matching bases. DNA of the CDR3: TGTGCCAGCAGTTCCGGGACTAGGGGGCTGGGGGAGCAGTTCTTC. It translates to CASSSGTRGLGEQFF.